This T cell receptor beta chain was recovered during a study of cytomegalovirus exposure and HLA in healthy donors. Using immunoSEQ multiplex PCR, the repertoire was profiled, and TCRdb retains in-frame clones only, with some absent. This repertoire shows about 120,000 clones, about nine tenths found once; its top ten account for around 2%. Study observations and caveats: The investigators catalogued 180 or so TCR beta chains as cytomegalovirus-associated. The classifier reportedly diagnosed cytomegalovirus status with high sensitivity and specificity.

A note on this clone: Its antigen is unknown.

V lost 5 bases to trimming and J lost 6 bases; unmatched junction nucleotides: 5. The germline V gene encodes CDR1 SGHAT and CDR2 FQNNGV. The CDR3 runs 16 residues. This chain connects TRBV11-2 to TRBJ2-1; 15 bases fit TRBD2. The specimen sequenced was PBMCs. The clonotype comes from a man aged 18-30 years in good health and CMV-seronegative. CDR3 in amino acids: CASSPRGLAGGNEQFF. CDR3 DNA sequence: TGTGCCAGCAGCCCCCGGGGACTAGCGGGGGGCAATGAGCAGTTCTTC.